The present T cell receptor beta chain was sequenced within a study of OX40 agonist ivuxolimab in advanced cancers. Study context: Earlier anti-PD-1, anti-PD-L1 or anti-CTLA-4 therapy was permitted; roughly 40% had received some.

Study-wide findings and caveats: Those patients achieving a partial response at 0.1-3.0 mg/kg showed among the lowest clonal expansion.

Autoimmune disease history or systemic immunosuppression disqualified patients. Clones were read by immunoSEQ multiplex PCR, and TCRdb kept only the in-frame ones, dropping some. Among roughly 73,000 clones listed, roughly 80% were seen once. Germline loops: CDR1 SGHRS, CDR2 YFSETQ. The V end lost 0 bases, the J end lost 3 bases, and 16 bases lay between the germline ends. CDR3 length: 16 residues. Comment on this clone: Its target is unknown.

V and J are TRBV5-1 and TRBJ2-7; D is perhaps TRBD2 (6 bases). This sample comprised CD4+ or CD8+ T cells sorted from blood, obtained in a trial of the OX40 agonist ivuxolimab. The receptor was isolated from an adult with an advanced solid tumor such as melanoma, head and neck, liver or kidney cancer. The CDR3 DNA reads TGCGCCAGCAGCTTGGCCCTGACTAGTCGGAACTACGAGCAGTACTTC. Amino acids: CASSLALTSRNYEQYF.